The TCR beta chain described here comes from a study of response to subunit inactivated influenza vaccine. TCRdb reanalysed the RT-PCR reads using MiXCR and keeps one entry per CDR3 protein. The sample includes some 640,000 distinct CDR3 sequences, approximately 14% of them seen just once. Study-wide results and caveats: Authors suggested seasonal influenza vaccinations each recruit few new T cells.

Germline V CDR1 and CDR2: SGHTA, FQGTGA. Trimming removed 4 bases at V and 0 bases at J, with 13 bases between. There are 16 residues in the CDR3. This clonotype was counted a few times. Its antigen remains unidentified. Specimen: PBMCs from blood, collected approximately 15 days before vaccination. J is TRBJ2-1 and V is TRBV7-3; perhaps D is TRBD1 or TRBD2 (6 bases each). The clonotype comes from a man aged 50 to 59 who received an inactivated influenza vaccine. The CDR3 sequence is CASSSRTAGSYNEQFF. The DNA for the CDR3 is TGTGCCAGCAGCTCAAGGACAGCGGGCTCCTACAATGAGCAGTTCTTC.